This T cell receptor beta chain came from a study of T-cell reconstitution after alpha-beta-depleted transplantation in children. Unique molecular identifiers tagged the TCRbeta library. TCRdb reprocessed the PCR reads via MiXCR and lists one record per CDR3 protein. The table has approximately 32,000 distinct CDR3 sequences, less than 8.5% seen once; the top ten hold 27%. Study-wide results and limits: One year after transplant, T-cell counts and diversity came mostly from newly produced T cells. Surviving recipient T cells and thymic progenitors produced the high day-60 TCRbeta diversity seen in some patients. Expanded graft clones numbering several hundred reportedly gave rise to alpha-beta T cells about two months after transplant.

V lost 5 bases to trimming and J lost 2 bases; unmatched junction nucleotides: 9. CDR1 is SGHRS, CDR2 YFSETQ, per germline. CDR3 length equals 16 residues. This clonotype was seen at least ten times. Its target is unknown. J is TRBJ2-5 and V is TRBV5-1, with TRBD2 matching over 10 bases. This sequence was found in a child less than two years old who had a stem cell transplant for acute myeloid leukemia, so the T cells may come from the graft donor. The source material was peripheral blood, sampled 60 days after TCRalphabeta/CD19-depleted stem cell transplant. The CDR3 bases are TGCGCCAGCAGAAACCGACTAGCGGGTCCACAAGAGACCCAGTACTTC. As protein: CASRNRLAGPQETQYF. The full variable domain, with the rest looked up from reference TRBV5-1 and TRBJ2-5, is KAGVTQTPRYLIKTRGQQVTLSCSPISGHRSVSWYQQTPGQGLQFLFEYFSETQRNKGNFPGRFSGRQFSNSRSEMNVSTLELGDSALYLCASRNRLAGPQETQYFGPGTRLLVL.